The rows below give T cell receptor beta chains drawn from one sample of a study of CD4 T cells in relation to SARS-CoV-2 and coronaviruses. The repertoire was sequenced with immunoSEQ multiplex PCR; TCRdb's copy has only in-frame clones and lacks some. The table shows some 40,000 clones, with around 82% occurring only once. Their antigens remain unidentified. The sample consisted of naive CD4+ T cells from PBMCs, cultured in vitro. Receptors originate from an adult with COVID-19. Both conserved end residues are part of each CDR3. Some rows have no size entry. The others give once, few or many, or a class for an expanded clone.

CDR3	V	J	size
CAWSAGTSGSIGTDTQYF	TRBV30	TRBJ2-3	.
CASSEARGFEKLFF	TRBV6-1	TRBJ1-4	.
CASSDSTSGDTGELFF	TRBV6-4	TRBJ2-2	few
CASSLTSGRAGTGELFF	TRBV5-1	TRBJ2-2	few
CASSVEGTSGYNEQFF	TRBV9	TRBJ2-1	.
CASSSSGQPQHF	TRBV6-2/TRBV6-3	TRBJ1-5	.
CSVAGAGANVLTF	TRBV29-1	TRBJ2-6	.
CASSLTGAYEQYF	TRBV5-1	TRBJ2-7	.
CATSDSDRAYGETQYF	TRBV24-1	TRBJ2-5	.
CASTTTGGNQPQHF	TRBV19	TRBJ1-5	few
CASRQGYNEQFF	TRBV12-1	TRBJ2-1	medium-sized
CASSTGQTSNQPQHF	TRBV10-2	TRBJ1-5	.
CASSSGLTYEQYF	TRBV5-6	TRBJ2-7	.
CASSVGDSAYNEQFF	TRBV7-9	TRBJ2-1	.
CASTNYEGLFF	TRBV28	TRBJ1-4	.
CATQNVPGRQDSNEQFF	TRBV24-1	TRBJ2-1	.
CASSAAFIPGPRELFF	TRBV9	TRBJ2-2	.
CASMGSRAKYEQYF	TRBV2	TRBJ2-7	.
CASSSGQHYGYTF	TRBV6-5	TRBJ1-2	few
CASSDWREGSNEQFF	TRBV2	TRBJ2-1	.
CASSTRLAGEEDTQYF	TRBV21-1	TRBJ2-3	once
CASSLAGTSGRALLFSEQFF	TRBV5-1	TRBJ2-1	.
CASSLSGLGGGGQETQYF	TRBV7-9	TRBJ2-5	.
CSVEEGQYEQYF	TRBV29-1	TRBJ2-7	.
CASSRLEASVHEQYF	TRBV6-5	TRBJ2-7	.
CASSLRSTYEQYF	TRBV27	TRBJ2-7	.